This TCR beta chain was recorded in a study of blood T cell repertoires in COVID-19. Whole-study context: Sites across the United States, Italy and Spain contributed samples from acute and convalescent COVID-19. T cells, B-cell-depleted T cells, or PBMCs supplied cDNA or gDNA.

Germline-derived CDR1 and CDR2 are SNHLY and FYNNEI. The CDR3 has 13 amino acids. J was trimmed by 4 bases and V by 5 bases; bases with no gene match: 2. There are a few counts of this clone. Per the study methods: The authors estimated nucleated cell counts from reference gene primer amplification. Libraries were prepared by immunoSEQ multiplex PCR; TCRdb keeps only in-frame clonotypes and omits some of them. V and J calls and clone size follow that table, whereas D and trimming were derived from the DNA. The table has 110,000 to 150,000 clones, 70% to 90% seen once; the top ten hold about 2%. The receptor was derived from a man between 65 and 79 years old with acute or convalescent COVID-19. The sample consisted of peripheral blood. V usage is TRBV2 and J usage is TRBJ1-3; 7 nucleotides line up with TRBD1. CDR3 protein: CASSPGQGNTIYF. The CDR3 DNA reads TGTGCCAGCAGTCCGGGACAGGGAAACACCATATATTTT.